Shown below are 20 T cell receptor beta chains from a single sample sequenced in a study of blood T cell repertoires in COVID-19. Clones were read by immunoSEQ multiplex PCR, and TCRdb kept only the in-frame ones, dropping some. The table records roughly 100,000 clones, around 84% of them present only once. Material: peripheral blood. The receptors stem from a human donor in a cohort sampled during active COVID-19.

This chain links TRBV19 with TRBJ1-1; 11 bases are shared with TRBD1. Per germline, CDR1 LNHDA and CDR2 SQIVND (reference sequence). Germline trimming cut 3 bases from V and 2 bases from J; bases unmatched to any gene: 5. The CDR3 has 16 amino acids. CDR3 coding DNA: TGTGCCAGTAGTATGGGGACAGGGGGGGGAAACACTGAAGCTTTCTTT. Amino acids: CASSMGTGGGNTEAFF. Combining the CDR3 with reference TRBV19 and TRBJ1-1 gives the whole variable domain DGGITQSPKYLFRKEGQNVTLSCEQNLNHDAMYWYRQDPGQGLRLIYYSQIVNDFQKGDIAEGYSVSREKKESFPLTVTSAQKNPTAFYLCASSMGTGGGNTEAFFGQGTRLTVV.

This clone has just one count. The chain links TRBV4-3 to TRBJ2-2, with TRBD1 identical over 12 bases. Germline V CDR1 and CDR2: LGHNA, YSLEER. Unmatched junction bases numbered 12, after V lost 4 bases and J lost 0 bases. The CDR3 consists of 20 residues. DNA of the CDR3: TGCGCCAGCAGCCGGGACTTGGGACAGGGGGCGGGGGCGAACACCGGGGAGCTGTTTTTT. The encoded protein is CASSRDLGQGAGANTGELFF.

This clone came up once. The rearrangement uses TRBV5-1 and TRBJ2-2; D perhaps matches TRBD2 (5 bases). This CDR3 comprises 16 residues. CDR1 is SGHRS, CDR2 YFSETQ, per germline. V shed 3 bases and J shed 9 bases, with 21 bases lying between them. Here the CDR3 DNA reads TGCGCCAGCAGCTCCGCTCGGGATCATGGGCACCGGGAGCTGTTTTTT. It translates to CASSSARDHGHRELFF.

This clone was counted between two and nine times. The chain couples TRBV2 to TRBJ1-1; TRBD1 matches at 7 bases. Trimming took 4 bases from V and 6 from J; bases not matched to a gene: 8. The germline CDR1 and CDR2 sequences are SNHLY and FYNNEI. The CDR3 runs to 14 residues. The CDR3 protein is CASSGQGLISEAFF. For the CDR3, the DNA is TGTGCCAGCAGTGGACAGGGTTTGATCTCTGAAGCTTTCTTT.

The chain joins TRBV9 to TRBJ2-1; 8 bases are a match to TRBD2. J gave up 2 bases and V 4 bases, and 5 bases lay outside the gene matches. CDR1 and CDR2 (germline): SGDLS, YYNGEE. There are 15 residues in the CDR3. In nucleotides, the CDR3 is TGTGCCAGCAGCCCCGTAGCGGGGACCTACAATGAGCAGTTCTTC. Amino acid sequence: CASSPVAGTYNEQFF.

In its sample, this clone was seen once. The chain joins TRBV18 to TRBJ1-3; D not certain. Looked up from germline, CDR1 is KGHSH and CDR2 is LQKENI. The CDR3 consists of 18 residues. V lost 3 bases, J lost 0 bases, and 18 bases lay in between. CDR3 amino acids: CASSPLPGSFFSGNTIYF. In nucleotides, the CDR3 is TGTGCCAGCTCACCCCTGCCCGGGTCCTTTTTCTCTGGAAACACCATATATTTT.

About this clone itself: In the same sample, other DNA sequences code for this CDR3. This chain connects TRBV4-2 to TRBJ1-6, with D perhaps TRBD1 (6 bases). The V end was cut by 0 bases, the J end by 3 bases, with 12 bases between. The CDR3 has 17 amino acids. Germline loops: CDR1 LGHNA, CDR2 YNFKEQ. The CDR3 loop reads CASSQDLRQVYNSPLHF. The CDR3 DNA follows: TGTGCCAGCAGCCAAGATCTGCGACAGGTCTATAATTCACCCCTCCACTTT.

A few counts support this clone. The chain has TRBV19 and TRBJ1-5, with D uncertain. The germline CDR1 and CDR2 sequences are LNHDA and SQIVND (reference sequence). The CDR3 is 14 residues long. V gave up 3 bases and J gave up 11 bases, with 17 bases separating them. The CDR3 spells CASSMEREGAAQHF. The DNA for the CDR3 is TGTGCCAGTAGTATGGAGAGGGAAGGAGCGGCCCAGCATTTT.

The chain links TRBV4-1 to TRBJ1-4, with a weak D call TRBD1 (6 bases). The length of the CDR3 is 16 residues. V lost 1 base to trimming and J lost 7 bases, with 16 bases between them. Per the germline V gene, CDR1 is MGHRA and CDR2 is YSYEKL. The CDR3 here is CASSQGAGGLREKLFF. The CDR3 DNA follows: TGCGCCAGCAGCCAAGGGGCCGGGGGGCTACGTGAAAAACTGTTTTTT.

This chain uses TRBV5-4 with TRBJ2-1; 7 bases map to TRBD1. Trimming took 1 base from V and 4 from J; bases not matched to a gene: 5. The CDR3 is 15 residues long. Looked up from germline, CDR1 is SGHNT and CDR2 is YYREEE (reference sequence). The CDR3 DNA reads TGTGCCAGCAGCTTGCCGAGACAGGGTTACAATGAGCAGTTCTTC. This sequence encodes CASSLPRQGYNEQFF.

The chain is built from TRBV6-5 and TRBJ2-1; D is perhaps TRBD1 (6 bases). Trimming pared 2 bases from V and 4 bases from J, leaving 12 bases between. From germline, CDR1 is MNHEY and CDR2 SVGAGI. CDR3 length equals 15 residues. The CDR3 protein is CASSYREGEYNEQFF. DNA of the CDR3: TGTGCCAGCAGTTACCGAGAGGGGGAGTACAATGAGCAGTTCTTC.

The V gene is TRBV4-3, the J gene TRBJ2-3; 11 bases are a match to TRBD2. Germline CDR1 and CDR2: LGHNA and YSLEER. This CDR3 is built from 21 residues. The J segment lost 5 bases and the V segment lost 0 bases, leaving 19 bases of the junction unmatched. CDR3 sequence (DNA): TGCGCCAGCAGCCAAGACGTAACACTAGCGGGGGATCCAGATATGTTAGATACGCAGTATTTT. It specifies CASSQDVTLAGDPDMLDTQYF.

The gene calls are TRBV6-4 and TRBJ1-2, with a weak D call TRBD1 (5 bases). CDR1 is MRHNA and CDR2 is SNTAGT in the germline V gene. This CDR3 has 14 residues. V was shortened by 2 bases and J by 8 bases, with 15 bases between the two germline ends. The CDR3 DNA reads TGTGCCAGCAGTGACGGGGGGACGGGGAACGGCTACACCTTC. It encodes CASSDGGTGNGYTF.

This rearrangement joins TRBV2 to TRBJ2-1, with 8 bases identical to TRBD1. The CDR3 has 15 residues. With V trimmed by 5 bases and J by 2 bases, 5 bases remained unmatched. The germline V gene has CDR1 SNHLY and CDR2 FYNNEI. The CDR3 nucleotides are TGTGCCAGCAGTCTCGACAGGGGAACCTACAATGAGCAGTTCTTC. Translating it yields CASSLDRGTYNEQFF.

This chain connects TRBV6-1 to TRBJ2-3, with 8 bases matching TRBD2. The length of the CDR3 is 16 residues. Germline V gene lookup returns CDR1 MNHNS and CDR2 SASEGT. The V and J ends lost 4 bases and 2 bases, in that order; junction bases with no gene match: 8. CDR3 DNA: TGTGCCAGCAGTGGCTATAGCGGGGTGCCCACAGATACGCAGTATTTT. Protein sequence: CASSGYSGVPTDTQYF.

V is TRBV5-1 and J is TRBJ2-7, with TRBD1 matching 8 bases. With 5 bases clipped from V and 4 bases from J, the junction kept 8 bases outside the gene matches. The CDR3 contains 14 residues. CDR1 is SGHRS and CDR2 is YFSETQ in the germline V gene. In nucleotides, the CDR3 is TGCGCCAGCAGTTATCCAGGGGGCTCTTACGAGCAGTACTTC. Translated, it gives CASSYPGGSYEQYF. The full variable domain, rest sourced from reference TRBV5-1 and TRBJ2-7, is KAGVTQTPRYLIKTRGQQVTLSCSPISGHRSVSWYQQTPGQGLQFLFEYFSETQRNKGNFPGRFSGRQFSNSRSEMNVSTLELGDSALYLCASSYPGGSYEQYFGPGTRLTVT.

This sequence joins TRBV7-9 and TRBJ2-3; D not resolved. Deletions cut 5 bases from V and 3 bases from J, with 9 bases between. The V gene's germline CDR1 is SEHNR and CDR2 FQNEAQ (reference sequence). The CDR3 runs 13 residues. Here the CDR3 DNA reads TGTGCCAGCAGCGCCTCCGGGACAGATACGCAGTATTTT. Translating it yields CASSASGTDTQYF.

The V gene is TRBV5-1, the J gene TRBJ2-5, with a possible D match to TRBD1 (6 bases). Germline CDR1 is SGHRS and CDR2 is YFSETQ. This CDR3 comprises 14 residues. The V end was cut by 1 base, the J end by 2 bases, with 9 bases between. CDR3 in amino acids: CASSLPGAQETQYF. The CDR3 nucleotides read TGCGCCAGCAGCTTGCCAGGGGCGCAAGAGACCCAGTACTTC.

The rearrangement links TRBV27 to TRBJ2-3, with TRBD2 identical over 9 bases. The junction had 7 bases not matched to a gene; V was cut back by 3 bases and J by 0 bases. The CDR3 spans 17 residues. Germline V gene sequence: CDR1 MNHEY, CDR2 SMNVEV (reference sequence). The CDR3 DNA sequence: TGTGCCAGCAGTTTGCGTAGCGGGGGACTTAGCACAGATACGCAGTATTTT. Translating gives CASSLRSGGLSTDTQYF.

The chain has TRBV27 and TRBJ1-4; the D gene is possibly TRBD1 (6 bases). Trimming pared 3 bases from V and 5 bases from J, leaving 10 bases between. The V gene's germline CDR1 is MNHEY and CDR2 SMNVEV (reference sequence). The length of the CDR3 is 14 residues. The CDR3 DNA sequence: TGTGCCAGCAGTTTTTGGGGGCCGAATGAAAAACTGTTTTTT. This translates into CASSFWGPNEKLFF.